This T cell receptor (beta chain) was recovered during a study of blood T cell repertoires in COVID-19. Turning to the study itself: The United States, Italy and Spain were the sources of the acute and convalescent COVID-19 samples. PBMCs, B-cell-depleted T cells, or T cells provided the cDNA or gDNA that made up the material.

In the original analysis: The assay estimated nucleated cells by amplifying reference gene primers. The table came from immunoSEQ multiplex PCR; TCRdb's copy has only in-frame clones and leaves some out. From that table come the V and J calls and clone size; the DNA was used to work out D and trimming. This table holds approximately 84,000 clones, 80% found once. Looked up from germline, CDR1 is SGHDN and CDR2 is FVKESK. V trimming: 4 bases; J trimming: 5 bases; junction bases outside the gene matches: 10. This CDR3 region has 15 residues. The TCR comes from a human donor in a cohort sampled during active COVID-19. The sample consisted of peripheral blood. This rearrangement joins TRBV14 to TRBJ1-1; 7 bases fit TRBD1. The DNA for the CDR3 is TGTGCCAGCAGCCCCCCCGGGACAGCGCAAACTGAAGCTTTCTTT. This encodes CASSPPGTAQTEAFF.